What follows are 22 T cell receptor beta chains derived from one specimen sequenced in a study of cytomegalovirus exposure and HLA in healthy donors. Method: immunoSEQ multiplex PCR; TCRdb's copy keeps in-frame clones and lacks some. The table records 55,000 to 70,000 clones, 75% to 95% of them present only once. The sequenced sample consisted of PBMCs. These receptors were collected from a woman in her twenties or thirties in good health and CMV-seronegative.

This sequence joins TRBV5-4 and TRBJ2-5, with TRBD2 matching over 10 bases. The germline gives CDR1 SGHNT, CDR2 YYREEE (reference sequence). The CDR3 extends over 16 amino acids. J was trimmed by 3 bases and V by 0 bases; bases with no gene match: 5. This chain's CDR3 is CASSLDLAGVEETQYF. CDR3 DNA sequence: TGTGCCAGCAGCTTGGATCTAGCGGGAGTGGAAGAGACCCAGTACTTC.

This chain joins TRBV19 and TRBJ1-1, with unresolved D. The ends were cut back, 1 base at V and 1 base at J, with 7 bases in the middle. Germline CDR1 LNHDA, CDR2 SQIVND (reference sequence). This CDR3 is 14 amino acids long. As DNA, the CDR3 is TGTGCCAGTAGTATAGGGACTCAGAACACTGAAGCTTTCTTT. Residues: CASSIGTQNTEAFF.

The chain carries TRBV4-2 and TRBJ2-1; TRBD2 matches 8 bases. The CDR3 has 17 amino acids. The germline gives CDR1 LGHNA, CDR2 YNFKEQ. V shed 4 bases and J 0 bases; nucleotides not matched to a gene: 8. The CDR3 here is CASSPNAGTSSYNEQFF. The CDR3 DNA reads TGTGCCAGCAGCCCTAACGCCGGGACTAGCTCCTACAATGAGCAGTTCTTC.

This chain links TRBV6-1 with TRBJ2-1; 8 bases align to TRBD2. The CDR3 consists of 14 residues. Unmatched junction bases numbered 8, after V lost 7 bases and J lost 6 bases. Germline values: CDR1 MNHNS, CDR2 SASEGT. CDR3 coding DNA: TGTGCCAGCAAAACCAGCGGGAGTCTCAATGAGCAGTTCTTC. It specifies CASKTSGSLNEQFF.

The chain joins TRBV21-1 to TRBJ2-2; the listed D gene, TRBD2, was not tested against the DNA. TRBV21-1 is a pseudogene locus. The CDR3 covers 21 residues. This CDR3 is CASSAPGRKMVAGGESGELFF. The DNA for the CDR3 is TGTGCCAGCAGCGCTCCGGGACGTAAGATGGTAGCGGGAGGAGAGAGCGGGGAGCTGTTTTTT.

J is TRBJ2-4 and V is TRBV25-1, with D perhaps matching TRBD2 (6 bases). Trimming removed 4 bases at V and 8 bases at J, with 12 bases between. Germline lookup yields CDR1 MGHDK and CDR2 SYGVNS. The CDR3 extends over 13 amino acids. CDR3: CASSVGSRDIQYF. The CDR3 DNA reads TGTGCCAGCAGTGTCGGGAGTAGAGACATTCAGTACTTC.

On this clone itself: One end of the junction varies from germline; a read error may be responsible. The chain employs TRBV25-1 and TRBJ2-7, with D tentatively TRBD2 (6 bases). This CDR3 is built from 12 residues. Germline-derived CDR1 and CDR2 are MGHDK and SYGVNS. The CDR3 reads CASSDPGLPLNF. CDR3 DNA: TGTGCCAGCAGTGATCCGGGACTCCCCCTGAACTTC.

As DNA, the CDR3 is TGCGCCAGCAGCTTGCCCCCAGCGGGGGGCACAGATACGCAGTATTTT. Its translation is CASSLPPAGGTDTQYF. The chain combines TRBV5-1 with TRBJ2-3; 8 bases match TRBD2. Looked up from germline, CDR1 is SGHRS and CDR2 is YFSETQ. The trim removed 1 base at V and 1 base at J, leaving 5 bases unmatched. This CDR3 is built from 16 residues.

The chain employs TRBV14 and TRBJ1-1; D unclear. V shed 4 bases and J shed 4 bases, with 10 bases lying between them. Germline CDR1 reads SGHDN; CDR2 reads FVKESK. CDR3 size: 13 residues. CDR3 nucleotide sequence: TGTGCCAGCAGCCCCTTTTTTAGCACTGAAGCTTTCTTT. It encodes CASSPFFSTEAFF. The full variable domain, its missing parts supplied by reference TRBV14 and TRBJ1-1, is EAGVTQFPSHSVIEKGQTVTLRCDPISGHDNLYWYRRVMGKEIKFLLHFVKESKQDESGMPNNRFLAERTGGTYSTLKVQPAELEDSGVYFCASSPFFSTEAFFGQGTRLTVV.

The CDR3 region is CASSYSVAGDGNEQFF. Here the CDR3 DNA reads TGTGCCAGCAGTTACTCGGTGGCGGGAGATGGGAATGAGCAGTTCTTC. The chain recombines TRBV6-5 with TRBJ2-1; 7 bases are a match to TRBD2. The CDR3 extends over 16 amino acids. Germline V CDR1 and CDR2: MNHEY, SVGAGI. V shed 0 bases and J 7 bases; nucleotides not matched to a gene: 9.

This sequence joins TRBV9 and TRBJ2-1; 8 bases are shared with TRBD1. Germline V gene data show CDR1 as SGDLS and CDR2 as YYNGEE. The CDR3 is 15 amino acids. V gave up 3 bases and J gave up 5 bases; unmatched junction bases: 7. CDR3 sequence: CASSAPTTGDNEQFF. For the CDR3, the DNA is TGTGCCAGCAGCGCCCCTACGACAGGGGACAATGAGCAGTTCTTC.

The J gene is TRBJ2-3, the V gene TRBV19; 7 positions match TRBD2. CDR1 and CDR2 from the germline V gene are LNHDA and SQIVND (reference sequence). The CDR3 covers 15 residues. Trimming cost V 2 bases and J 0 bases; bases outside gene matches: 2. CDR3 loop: CASSILAASTDTQYF. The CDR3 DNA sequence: TGTGCCAGTAGTATACTAGCGGCTAGCACAGATACGCAGTATTTT.

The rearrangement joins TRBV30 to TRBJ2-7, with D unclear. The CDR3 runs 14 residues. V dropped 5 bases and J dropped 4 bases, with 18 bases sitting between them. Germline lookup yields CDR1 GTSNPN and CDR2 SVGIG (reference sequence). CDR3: CAWVSPGALYEQYF. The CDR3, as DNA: TGTGCCTGGGTATCCCCGGGTGCTTTATACGAGCAGTACTTC.

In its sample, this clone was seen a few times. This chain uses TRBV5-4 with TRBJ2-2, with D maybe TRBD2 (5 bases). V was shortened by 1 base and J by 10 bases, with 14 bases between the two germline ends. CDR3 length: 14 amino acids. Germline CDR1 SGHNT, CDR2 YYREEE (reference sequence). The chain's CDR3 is CASSLSRRAEELFF. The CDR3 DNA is TGTGCCAGCAGCTTGTCGAGGCGGGCGGAGGAGCTGTTTTTT.

CDR3 in amino acids: CASRQGLAETDTQYF. CDR3 DNA sequence: TGTGCCAGCAGACAGGGACTAGCGGAGACAGATACGCAGTATTTT. V and J are TRBV2 and TRBJ2-3, with TRBD2 matching 11 bases. The V segment lost 6 bases and the J segment 3 bases; nucleotides outside the gene matches: 5. Germline values: CDR1 SNHLY, CDR2 FYNNEI. The CDR3 has 15 residues.

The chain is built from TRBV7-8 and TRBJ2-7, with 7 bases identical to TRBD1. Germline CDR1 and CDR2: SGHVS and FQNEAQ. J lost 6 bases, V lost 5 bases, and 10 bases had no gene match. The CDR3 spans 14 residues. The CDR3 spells CASSPGTASREQYF. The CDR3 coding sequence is TGTGCCAGCAGCCCCGGGACAGCCTCTCGCGAGCAGTACTTC.

CDR3 nucleotide sequence: TGTGCCAGTAGATCAGTACGCCAAGAGACCCAGTACTTC. This encodes CASRSVRQETQYF. The rearrangement uses TRBV19 and TRBJ2-5; no firm D call. Germline values: CDR1 LNHDA, CDR2 SQIVND (reference sequence). Trimming shortened V by 6 bases and J by 1 base, and 9 bases separated the two germline ends. This CDR3 contains 13 residues.

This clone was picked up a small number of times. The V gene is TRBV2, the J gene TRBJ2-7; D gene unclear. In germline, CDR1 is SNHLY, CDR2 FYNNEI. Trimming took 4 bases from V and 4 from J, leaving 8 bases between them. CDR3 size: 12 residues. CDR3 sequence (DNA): TGTGCCAGCAGTGCGGCGGAATACGAGCAGTACTTC. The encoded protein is CASSAAEYEQYF.

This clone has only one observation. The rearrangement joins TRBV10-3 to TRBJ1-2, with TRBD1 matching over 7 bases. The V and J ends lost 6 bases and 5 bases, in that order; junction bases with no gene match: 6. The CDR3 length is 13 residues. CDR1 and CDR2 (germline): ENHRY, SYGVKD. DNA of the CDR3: TGTGCCATCAGAACAGGGGAACTGTATGGCTACACCTTC. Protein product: CAIRTGELYGYTF.

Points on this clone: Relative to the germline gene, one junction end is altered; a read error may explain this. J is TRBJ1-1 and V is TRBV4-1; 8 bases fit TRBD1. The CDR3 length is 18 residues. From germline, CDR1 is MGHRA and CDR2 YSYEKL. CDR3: CASSPGGRALGLNAEAFF. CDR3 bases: TGCGCCAGCAGCCCAGGGGGCAGGGCTCTAGGATTGAACGCTGAAGCTTTCTTT.

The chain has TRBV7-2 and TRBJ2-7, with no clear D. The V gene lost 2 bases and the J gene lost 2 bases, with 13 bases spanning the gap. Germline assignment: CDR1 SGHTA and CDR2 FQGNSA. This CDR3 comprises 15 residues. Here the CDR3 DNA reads TGTGCCAGCAGCTTATTTGCCACGGTAACCTACGAGCAGTACTTC. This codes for CASSLFATVTYEQYF.

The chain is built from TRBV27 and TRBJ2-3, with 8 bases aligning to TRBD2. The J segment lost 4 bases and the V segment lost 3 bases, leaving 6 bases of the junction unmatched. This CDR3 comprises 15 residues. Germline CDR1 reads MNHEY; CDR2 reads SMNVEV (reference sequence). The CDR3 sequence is CASSLSLAVPDTQYF. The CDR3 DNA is TGTGCCAGCAGTTTGTCACTAGCGGTCCCAGATACGCAGTATTTT.